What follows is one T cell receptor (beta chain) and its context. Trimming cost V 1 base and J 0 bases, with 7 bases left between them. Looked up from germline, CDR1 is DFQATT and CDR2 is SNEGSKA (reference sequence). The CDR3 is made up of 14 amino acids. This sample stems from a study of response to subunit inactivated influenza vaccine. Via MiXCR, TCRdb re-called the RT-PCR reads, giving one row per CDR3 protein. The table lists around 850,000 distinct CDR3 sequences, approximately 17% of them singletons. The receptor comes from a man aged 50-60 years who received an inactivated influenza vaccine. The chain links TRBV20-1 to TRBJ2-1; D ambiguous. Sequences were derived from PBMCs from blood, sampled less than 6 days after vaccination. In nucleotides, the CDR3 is TGCAGTGCTAGAGTGGTATCCTCCTACAATGAGCAGTTCTTC. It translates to CSARVVSSYNEQFF.